These 19 T cell receptor beta chains were all obtained from the same sample, sequenced in a study of shared clonotypes between healthy human individuals. The data were produced by immunoSEQ multiplex PCR, yet TCRdb's version contains in-frame clones alone and is incomplete. The sample yields over 400,000 clones, around 95% seen once. Input material: naive CD4+ T cells sorted from blood. Stated subset: CD45RA+ positively selected. The receptors were gathered from a woman aged 25 to 39 in good health.

This chain links TRBV5-1 with TRBJ2-1; D is possibly TRBD1 (6 bases). Germline V gene data show CDR1 as SGHRS and CDR2 as YFSETQ. The CDR3 sequence is 15 residues long. Trimming removed 0 bases from V and 2 bases from J, with 9 bases in between. CDR3 protein: CASSLEGDPYNEQFF. CDR3 coding DNA: TGCGCCAGCAGCTTGGAGGGGGATCCCTACAATGAGCAGTTCTTC. Full variable domain (missing parts from reference TRBV5-1 and TRBJ2-1): KAGVTQTPRYLIKTRGQQVTLSCSPISGHRSVSWYQQTPGQGLQFLFEYFSETQRNKGNFPGRFSGRQFSNSRSEMNVSTLELGDSALYLCASSLEGDPYNEQFFGPGTRLTVL.

The gene calls are TRBV15 and TRBJ2-7, with a possible D match to TRBD2 (5 bases). V was pared by 0 bases and J by 2 bases, with 14 bases between. This CDR3 is built from 16 residues. The germline gives CDR1 LNHNV, CDR2 YYDKDF (reference sequence). In DNA, the CDR3 is TGTGCCACCAGCAGAGATCGGGGTTATATACCCTACGAGCAGTACTTC. It translates to CATSRDRGYIPYEQYF.

The chain carries TRBV29-1 and TRBJ1-4; TRBD1 might be the D (6 bases). CDR1 is SQVTM and CDR2 is ANQGSEA in the germline V gene. The V end was cut by 0 bases, the J end by 8 bases, with 19 bases between. The length of the CDR3 is 16 residues. In DNA, the CDR3 is TGCAGCGTTGAAGAAACCTCGACAGGCTGGGGAGAAAAACTGTTTTTT. This codes for CSVEETSTGWGEKLFF.

The chain links TRBV2 to TRBJ2-3; 9 bases are shared with TRBD2. Germline CDR1 reads SNHLY; CDR2 reads FYNNEI. Losses at the gene ends were 10 bases for V and 4 bases for J; bases not matched to a gene: 6. The CDR3 extends over 13 amino acids. Here the CDR3 reads CAISSGNADTQYF. The CDR3 region has the DNA TGTGCCATCTCTAGCGGGAACGCAGATACGCAGTATTTT.

This clone was seen just once. V usage is TRBV5-6 and J usage is TRBJ2-5, with D unclear. CDR3 length equals 13 residues. Per germline, CDR1 SGHDT and CDR2 YYEEEE. Trimming removed 5 bases from V and 2 bases from J, with 10 bases in between. The CDR3 bases are TGTGCCAGCAGTCGTTTCAGTCAAGAGACCCAGTACTTC. Its translation is CASSRFSQETQYF.

This chain's CDR3 is CASSPVVRSDNEQFF. The CDR3 DNA is TGTGCCAGCAGCCCCGTCGTAAGGAGTGACAATGAGCAGTTCTTC. V and J are TRBV5-4 and TRBJ2-1; no clear D gene. Trimming left V 4 bases short and J 5 bases short, with 16 bases between. This CDR3 spans 15 amino acids. Germline V lookup: CDR1 SGHNT, CDR2 YYREEE (reference sequence).

This clone occurred once. Other DNA variants within this sample encode the same CDR3. The chain joins TRBV5-6 to TRBJ1-5; no clear D gene. The germline V gene encodes CDR1 SGHDT and CDR2 YYEEEE. Trimming shortened V by 2 bases and J by 0 bases, and 9 bases separated the two germline ends. This CDR3 contains 15 residues. The CDR3 spells CASSLGRYSNQPQHF. In DNA form, the CDR3 reads TGTGCCAGCAGCTTAGGGAGGTATAGCAATCAGCCCCAGCATTTT.

This chain connects TRBV2 to TRBJ2-1, with D possibly TRBD2 on 6 matching bases. CDR1 and CDR2 (germline): SNHLY, FYNNEI. V was clipped by 8 bases and J by 7 bases, with 15 bases between them. This CDR3 has 13 amino acids. CDR3 amino acids: CASVEGPGNEQFF. The CDR3 DNA follows: TGTGCCAGCGTGGAGGGCCCGGGGAATGAGCAGTTCTTC.

The chain links TRBV21-1 to TRBJ2-6; no check of the table's D call, TRBD2, against the DNA was made. TRBV21-1 is marked as a pseudogene. The CDR3 is made up of 14 amino acids. CDR3 bases: TGTGCCAGCAGCGCGGACTCTGGGGCCAACGTCCTGACTTTC. Translating it yields CASSADSGANVLTF.

The chain has TRBV25-1 and TRBJ1-2; 9 bases map to TRBD1. The J segment lost 4 bases and the V segment lost 2 bases, leaving 5 bases of the junction unmatched. Germline CDR1 reads MGHDK; CDR2 reads SYGVNS. This CDR3 has 15 residues. As DNA, the CDR3 is TGTGCCAGCAGTGAAGCCGGGACAGGGAGCTATGGCTACACCTTC. Its translation: CASSEAGTGSYGYTF.

This rearrangement joins TRBV29-1 to TRBJ2-3, with 7 bases matching TRBD2. Germline CDR1 reads SQVTM; CDR2 reads ANQGSEA. This CDR3 has 14 amino acids. The ends lost 4 bases at V and 0 bases at J; junction bases unmatched: 4. CDR3 protein: CSVASGRSTDTQYF. CDR3 DNA: TGCAGCGTTGCTAGCGGAAGGAGCACAGATACGCAGTATTTT.

This rearrangement joins TRBV9 to TRBJ2-5, with 13 bases aligning to TRBD2. The CDR3 is 16 amino acids. Germline V gene data show CDR1 as SGDLS and CDR2 as YYNGEE. V was clipped by 4 bases and J by 4 bases; unmatched bases: 7. CDR3 sequence reads: CASSPPGLAGVETQYF. The CDR3 DNA is TGTGCCAGCAGCCCACCAGGACTAGCGGGAGTAGAGACCCAGTACTTC.

The V gene is TRBV7-7, the J gene TRBJ2-3; D unclear. The CDR3 covers 14 residues. Germline V gene lookup returns CDR1 SSHAT and CDR2 FNYEAQ (reference sequence). V was shortened by 1 base and J by 3 bases, with 8 bases between the two germline ends. The CDR3 sequence: CASSLGTTTDTQYF. The CDR3 bases are TGTGCCAGCAGCTTAGGAACTACGACAGATACGCAGTATTTT.

The CDR3 here is CASSEARGPNTEAFF. The DNA of the CDR3 is TGTGCCAGCAGTGAAGCCAGGGGCCCGAACACTGAAGCTTTCTTT. This sequence joins TRBV6-1 and TRBJ1-1, with D perhaps TRBD1 (6 bases). The germline V and J ends were trimmed by 0 bases and 1 base, with 9 bases remaining between them. CDR1 and CDR2 (germline): MNHNS, SASEGT. The CDR3 runs to 15 residues.

This chain links TRBV10-3 with TRBJ1-4; no definite D call. Trimming shortened V by 4 bases and J by 0 bases, and 9 bases separated the two germline ends. The CDR3 sequence is 15 residues long. CDR1 is ENHRY and CDR2 is SYGVKD in the germline V gene. The CDR3 protein is CAISAKPATNEKLFF. DNA for the CDR3: TGTGCCATCAGTGCGAAGCCCGCAACTAATGAAAAACTGTTTTTT.

The chain is built from TRBV5-1 and TRBJ1-5; D gene uncertain. V lost 4 bases to trimming and J lost 4 bases, with 9 bases between them. The CDR3 consists of 13 residues. In germline, CDR1 is SGHRS, CDR2 YFSETQ. CDR3 in DNA: TGCGCCAGCAGCCCTCATTTGAATCAGCCCCAGCATTTT. Translation gives CASSPHLNQPQHF.

The chain combines TRBV6-5 with TRBJ2-2; unclear D gene. The CDR3 totals 13 residues. Deletions cut 5 bases from V and 3 bases from J, with 7 bases between. CDR1 MNHEY and CDR2 SVGAGI come from the germline V gene. The CDR3 loop reads CASSHDYTGELFF. The CDR3 DNA is TGTGCCAGCAGTCACGACTACACCGGGGAGCTGTTTTTT.

The chain employs TRBV29-1 and TRBJ2-1; TRBD1 matches 8 bases. The CDR3 sequence is 14 residues long. Trimming cost V 7 bases and J 5 bases; bases outside gene matches: 10. From germline, CDR1 is SQVTM and CDR2 ANQGSEA. Written as DNA, the CDR3 is TGCAGCGCCACCCTCGGACAGGGTAACAATGAGCAGTTCTTC. Translation: CSATLGQGNNEQFF.

As concerns this clone: The sample holds other DNA sequences that translate to the same CDR3. This rearrangement joins TRBV5-6 to TRBJ2-3, with unresolved D. From germline, CDR1 is SGHDT and CDR2 YYEEEE. This CDR3 has 12 residues. With 0 bases removed from V and 2 bases from J, the gap between germline ends came to 1 base. This chain's CDR3 is CASSLDTDTQYF. DNA for the CDR3: TGTGCCAGCAGCTTGGACACAGATACGCAGTATTTT.